This T cell receptor (beta chain) was obtained from a study of CD8 T cells in ankylosing spondylitis. The TCR beta libraries were generated through quantitative 5'-RACE incorporating molecular barcodes. TCRdb itself ran the 5' RACE reads through MiXCR, one entry per CDR3 protein. Of about 360,000 distinct CDR3 sequences listed, 20% to 25% were seen once; the top ten hold around 13%. This clonotype was counted only a few times. Its antigen is as yet unknown. Study conclusions and caveats: Seemingly distinctive of ankylosing spondylitis blood was a TCR beta motif formed by eight highly homologous variants. Reportedly, matched ankylosing spondylitis synovial fluid was significantly enriched for disease-linked clones. Clones linked to the disease showed a CD8+ phenotype. They occurred at relatively low frequencies in peripheral blood.

The germline V gene encodes CDR1 SQVTM and CDR2 ANQGSEA. The CDR3 runs to 14 residues. V was pared by 5 bases and J by 5 bases, with 17 bases between. The V and J genes are TRBV29-1 and TRBJ2-3; D may be TRBD1 (5 bases). The clonotype originates from a male donor with ankylosing spondylitis or in good health (not recorded which). The material sequenced was blood, either unsorted or a sorted T cell fraction (not recorded which). CDR3 nucleotides: TGCAGCGTTACCCTGACAGTAACCCAAGATACGCAGTATTTT. Translation gives CSVTLTVTQDTQYF.